Included here is one T cell receptor (beta chain) sequence, with context. Profiling relied on immunoSEQ multiplex PCR, and the TCRdb table lists in-frame clones only, not all of them. The data show more than 110,000 clones, approximately 84% seen once. The sample belongs to a study of blood T cell repertoires in COVID-19. Across the study: T cells, B-cell-depleted T cells, or PBMCs provided the cDNA or gDNA that served as material.

Trimming at V came to 5 bases and at J to 5 bases, leaving 4 bases not matched to a gene. The germline CDR1 and CDR2 sequences are SEHNR and FQNEAQ (reference sequence). The CDR3 runs 14 residues. This receptor was taken from a human donor in a cohort sampled during active COVID-19. Sequenced material: peripheral blood. The rearrangement joins TRBV7-9 to TRBJ1-4, with TRBD1 identical over 8 bases. CDR3 protein: CASSLGQENEKLFF. The CDR3, as DNA: TGTGCCAGCAGCCTGGGACAGGAGAATGAAAAACTGTTTTTT.